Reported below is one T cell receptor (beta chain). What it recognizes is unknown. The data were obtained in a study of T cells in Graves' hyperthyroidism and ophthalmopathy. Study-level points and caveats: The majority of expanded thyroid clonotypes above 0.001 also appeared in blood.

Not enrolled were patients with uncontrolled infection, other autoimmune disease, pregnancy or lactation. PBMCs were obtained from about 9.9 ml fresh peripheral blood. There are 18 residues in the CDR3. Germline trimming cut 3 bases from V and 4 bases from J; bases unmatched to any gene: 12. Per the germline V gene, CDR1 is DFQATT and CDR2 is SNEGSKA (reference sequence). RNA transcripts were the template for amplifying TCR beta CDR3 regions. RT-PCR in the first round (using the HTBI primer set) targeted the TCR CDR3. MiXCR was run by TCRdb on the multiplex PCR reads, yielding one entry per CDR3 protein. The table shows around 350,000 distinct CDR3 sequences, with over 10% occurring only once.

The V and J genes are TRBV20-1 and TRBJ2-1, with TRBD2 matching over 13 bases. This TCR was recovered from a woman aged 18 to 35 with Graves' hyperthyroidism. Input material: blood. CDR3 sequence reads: CSARDRELAGGWYNEQFF. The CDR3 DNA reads TGCAGTGCTAGGGATCGGGAACTAGCGGGAGGGTGGTACAATGAGCAGTTCTTC.